This T cell receptor (beta chain) was identified during a study of shared clonotypes between healthy human individuals. This clone was recorded many times. Per germline, CDR1 LGHNA and CDR2 YSLEER. This CDR3 is 16 amino acids long. Trimming cost V 0 bases and J 1 base, with 11 bases left between them. The method was immunoSEQ multiplex PCR; TCRdb's version includes in-frame clones alone and lacks a portion of them. This sample has 1 million to 1.3 million clones, with roughly 74% found just once. The specimen was memory CD4+ T cells from PBMCs. Subset here: CD45RA-negative fraction. V gene TRBV4-3 combines with J gene TRBJ2-3; no clear D gene. The receptor's source is a man between 18 and 29 years old in good health. Some clones in this sample may be carry-over from other donors' samples. The CDR3 DNA is TGCGCCAGCAGCCAAGAGGGTAGCTCTGGCACAGATACGCAGTATTTT. This codes for CASSQEGSSGTDTQYF.